This T cell receptor beta chain emerged from a study of CXCR3-negative and CXCR3-positive naive CD8 T cells. Germline CDR1 is MDHEN and CDR2 is SYDVKM. This CDR3 is 16 amino acids long. Via 5' RACE with UMI labels, TRB cDNA libraries were prepared. TCRdb reprocessed the 5' RACE reads and stores each CDR3 protein as one record, lacking DNA. The table for this sample gives about 81,000 distinct CDR3 sequences. This chain connects TRBV28 to TRBJ2-3; without DNA, the TCRdb call of TRBD1 cannot be checked. This TCR was sampled from a human donor in good health. Some clones in this sample may be carry-over from other donors' samples. The source material was naive CXCR3- CD8+ T cells from blood. Regarding subset: CD45RO-CCR7+CD27+CD95- naive CD8+ T cells lacking CXCR3 (TNR3-). CDR3 protein: CASSSTTGGVTDTQYF.